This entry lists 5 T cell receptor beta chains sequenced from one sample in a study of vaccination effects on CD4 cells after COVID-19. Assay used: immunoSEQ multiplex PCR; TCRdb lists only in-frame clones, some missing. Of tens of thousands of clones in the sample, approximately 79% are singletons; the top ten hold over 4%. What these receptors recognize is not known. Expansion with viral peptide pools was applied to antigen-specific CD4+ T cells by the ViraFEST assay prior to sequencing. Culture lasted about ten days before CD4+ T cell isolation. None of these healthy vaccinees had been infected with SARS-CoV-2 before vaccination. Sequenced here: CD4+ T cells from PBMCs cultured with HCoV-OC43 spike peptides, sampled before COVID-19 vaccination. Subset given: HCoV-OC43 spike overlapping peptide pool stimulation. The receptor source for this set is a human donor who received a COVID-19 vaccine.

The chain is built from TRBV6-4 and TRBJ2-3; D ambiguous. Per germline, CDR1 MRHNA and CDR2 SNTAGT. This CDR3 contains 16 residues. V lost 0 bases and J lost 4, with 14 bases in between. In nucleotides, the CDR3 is TGTGCCAGCAGTGACTCAAAGCTAGTCTTGCCAGATACGCAGTATTTT. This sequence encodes CASSDSKLVLPDTQYF.

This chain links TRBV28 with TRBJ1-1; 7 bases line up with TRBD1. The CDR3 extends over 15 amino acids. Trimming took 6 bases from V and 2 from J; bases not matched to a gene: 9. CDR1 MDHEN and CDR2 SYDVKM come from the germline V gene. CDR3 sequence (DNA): TGTGCCAGCAGCACCGGGGGAGGGGGCAACACTGAAGCTTTCTTT. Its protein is CASSTGGGGNTEAFF.

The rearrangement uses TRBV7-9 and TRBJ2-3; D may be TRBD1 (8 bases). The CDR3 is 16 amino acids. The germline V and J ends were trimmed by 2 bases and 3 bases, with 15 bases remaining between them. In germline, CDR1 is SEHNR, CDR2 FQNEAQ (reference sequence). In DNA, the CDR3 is TGTGCCAGCAGCTTACCGGCACAGGGGGGGACAGATACGCAGTATTTT. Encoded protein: CASSLPAQGGTDTQYF.

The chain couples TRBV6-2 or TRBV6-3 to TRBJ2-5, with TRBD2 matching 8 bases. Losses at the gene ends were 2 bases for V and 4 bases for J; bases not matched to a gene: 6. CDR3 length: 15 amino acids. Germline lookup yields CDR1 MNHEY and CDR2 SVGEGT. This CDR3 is CASSYRGLAGETQYF. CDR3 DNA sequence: TGTGCCAGCAGTTACCGAGGACTAGCAGGAGAGACCCAGTACTTC.

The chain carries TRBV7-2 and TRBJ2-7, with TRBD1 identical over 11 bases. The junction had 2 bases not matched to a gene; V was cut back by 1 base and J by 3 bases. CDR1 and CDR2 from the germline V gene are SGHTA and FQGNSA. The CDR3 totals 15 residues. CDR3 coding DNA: TGTGCCAGCAGCTTAGAAGGGACAGGGGGCTACGAGCAGTACGTC. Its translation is CASSLEGTGGYEQYV.